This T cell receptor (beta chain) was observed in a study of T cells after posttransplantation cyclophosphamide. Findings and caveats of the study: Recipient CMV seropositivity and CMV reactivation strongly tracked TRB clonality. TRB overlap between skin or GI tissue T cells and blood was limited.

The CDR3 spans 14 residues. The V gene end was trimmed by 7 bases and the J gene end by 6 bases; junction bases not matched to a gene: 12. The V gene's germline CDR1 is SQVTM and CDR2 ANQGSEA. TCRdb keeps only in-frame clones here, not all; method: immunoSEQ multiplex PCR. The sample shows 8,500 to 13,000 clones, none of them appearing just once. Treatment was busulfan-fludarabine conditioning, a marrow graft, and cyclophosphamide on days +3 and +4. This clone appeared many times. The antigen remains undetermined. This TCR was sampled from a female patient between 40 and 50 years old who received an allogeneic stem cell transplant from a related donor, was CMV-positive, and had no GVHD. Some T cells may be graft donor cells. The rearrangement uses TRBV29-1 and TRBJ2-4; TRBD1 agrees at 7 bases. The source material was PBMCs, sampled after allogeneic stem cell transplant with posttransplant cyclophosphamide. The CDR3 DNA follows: TGCAGCGCAGGGACAGTAGATAAAGGAAACATTCAGTACTTC. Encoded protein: CSAGTVDKGNIQYF.